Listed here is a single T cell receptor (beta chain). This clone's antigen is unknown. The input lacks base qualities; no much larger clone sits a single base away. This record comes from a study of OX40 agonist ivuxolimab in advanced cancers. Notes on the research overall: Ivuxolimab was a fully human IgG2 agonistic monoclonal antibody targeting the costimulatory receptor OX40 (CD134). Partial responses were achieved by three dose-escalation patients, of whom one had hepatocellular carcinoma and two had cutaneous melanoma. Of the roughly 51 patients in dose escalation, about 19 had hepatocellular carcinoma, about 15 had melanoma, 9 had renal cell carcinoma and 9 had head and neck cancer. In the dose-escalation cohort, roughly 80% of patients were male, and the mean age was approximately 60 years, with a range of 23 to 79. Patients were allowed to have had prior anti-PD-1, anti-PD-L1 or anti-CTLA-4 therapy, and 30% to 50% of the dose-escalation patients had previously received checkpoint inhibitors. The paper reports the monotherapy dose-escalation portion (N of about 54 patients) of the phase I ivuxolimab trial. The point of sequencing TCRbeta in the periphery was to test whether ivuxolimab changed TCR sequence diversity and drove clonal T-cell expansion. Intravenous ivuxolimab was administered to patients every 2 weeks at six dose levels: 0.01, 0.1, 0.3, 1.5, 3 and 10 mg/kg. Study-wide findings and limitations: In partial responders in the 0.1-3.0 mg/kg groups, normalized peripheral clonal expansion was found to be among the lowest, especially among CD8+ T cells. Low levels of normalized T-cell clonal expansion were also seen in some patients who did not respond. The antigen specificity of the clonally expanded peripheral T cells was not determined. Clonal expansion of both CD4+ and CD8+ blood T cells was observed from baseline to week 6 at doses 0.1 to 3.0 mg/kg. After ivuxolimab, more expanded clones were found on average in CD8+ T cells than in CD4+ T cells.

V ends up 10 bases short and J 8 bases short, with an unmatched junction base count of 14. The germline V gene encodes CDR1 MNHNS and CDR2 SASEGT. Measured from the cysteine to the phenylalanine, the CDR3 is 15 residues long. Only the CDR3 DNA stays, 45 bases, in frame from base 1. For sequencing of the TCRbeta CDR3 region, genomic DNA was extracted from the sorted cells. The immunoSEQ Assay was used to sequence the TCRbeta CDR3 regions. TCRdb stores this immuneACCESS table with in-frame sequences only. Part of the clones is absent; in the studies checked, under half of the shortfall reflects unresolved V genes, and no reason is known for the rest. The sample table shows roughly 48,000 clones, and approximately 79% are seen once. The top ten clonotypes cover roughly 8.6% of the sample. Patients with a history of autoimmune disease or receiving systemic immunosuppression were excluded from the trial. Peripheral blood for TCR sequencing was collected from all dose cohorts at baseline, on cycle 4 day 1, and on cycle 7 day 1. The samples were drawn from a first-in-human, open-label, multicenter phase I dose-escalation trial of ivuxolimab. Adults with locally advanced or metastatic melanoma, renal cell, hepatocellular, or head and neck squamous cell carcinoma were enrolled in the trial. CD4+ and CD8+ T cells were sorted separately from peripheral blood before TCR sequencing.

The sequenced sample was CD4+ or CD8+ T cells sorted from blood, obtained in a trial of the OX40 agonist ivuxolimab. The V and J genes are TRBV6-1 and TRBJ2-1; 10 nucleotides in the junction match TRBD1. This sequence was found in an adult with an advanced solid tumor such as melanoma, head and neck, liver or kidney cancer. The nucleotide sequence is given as TGTGCCACCCGGGACAGGGGACAACGGGGCGATGAGCAGTTCTTC. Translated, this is CATRDRGQRGDEQFF.